This paragraph covers one TCR beta chain sequence. The source of the sample is a study of CD8 T cells in Susac syndrome. TCR beta sequencing was performed on blood CD8+ and CD4+ T cells. Control patients had untreated stable or active relapsing-remitting multiple sclerosis by revised McDonald criteria. Negative isolation was used for CD8+ and CD4+ T cells and FACS enrichment for TEMRA cells. The CDR3 is 14 residues long. V shed 5 bases and J 7 bases; nucleotides not matched to a gene: 8. Per the germline V gene, CDR1 is DFQATT and CDR2 is SNEGSKA (reference sequence). The authors reverse transcribed roughly 0.5 to 1 ug RNA with random hexamers. The method of amplification for TCR beta CDR3 was immunoSEQ multiplex PCR, covering 54 Vbeta and 13 Jbeta. TCRdb called the immunoSEQ multiplex PCR reads again in MiXCR, with one record for every CDR3 protein. The data hold 250,000 to 300,000 distinct CDR3 sequences, with about 91% observed a single time.

This sequence originates from a human donor with multiple sclerosis. Sequenced sample: CD8+ T cells from PBMCs. V gene TRBV20-1 combines with J gene TRBJ1-6, with 7 bases aligning to TRBD1. The CDR3 DNA follows: TGCAGTGCTGTCATCCCGGACAGGAATTCACCCCTCCACTTT. Its protein is CSAVIPDRNSPLHF.